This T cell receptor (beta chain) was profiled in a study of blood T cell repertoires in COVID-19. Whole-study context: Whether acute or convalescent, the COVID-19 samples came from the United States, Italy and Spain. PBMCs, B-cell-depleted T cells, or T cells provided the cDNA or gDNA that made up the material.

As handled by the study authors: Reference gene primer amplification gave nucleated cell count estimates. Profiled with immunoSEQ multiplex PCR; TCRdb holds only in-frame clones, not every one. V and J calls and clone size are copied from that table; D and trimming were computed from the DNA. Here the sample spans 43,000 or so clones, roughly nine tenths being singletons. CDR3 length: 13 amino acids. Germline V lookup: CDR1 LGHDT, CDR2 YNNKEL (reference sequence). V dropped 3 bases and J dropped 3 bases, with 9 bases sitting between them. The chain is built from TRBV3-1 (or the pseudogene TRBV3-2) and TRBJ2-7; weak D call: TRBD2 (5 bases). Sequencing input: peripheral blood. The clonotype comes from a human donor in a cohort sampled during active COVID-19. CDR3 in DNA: TGTGCCAGCAGCCACGGACTTCGCTACGAGCAGTACTTC. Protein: CASSHGLRYEQYF.